This TCR beta chain was recovered during a study of cytomegalovirus exposure and HLA in healthy donors. In the study overall: The Caucasian-associated ancestry cluster held 65% to 85% of around 380 genotyped donors.

V was pared by 6 bases and J by 6 bases, with 7 bases between. The CDR3 has 11 residues. Germline V gives CDR1 MGHDK, CDR2 SYGVNS. Concerning this clone: Its target is not known.

This PCR relied on a set of 60 Vbeta primers and 13 Jbeta primers. Profiling relied on immunoSEQ multiplex PCR, and the TCRdb table lists in-frame clones only, not all of them. The sample table sets out 200,000 or so clones. General study results and limits: Altogether, 150 to 200 TCR beta chains were recorded as cytomegalovirus-associated. In all likelihood, a cluster of highly shared sequence variants was a sequencing artifact. Presence/absence results assume similar sequencing depth per donor, which may not hold.

The sequenced material came from PBMCs. The chain links TRBV25-1 to TRBJ2-3; no definite D call. The TCR originated in a boy under 18 in good health and CMV-seronegative. In nucleotides, the CDR3 is TGTGCCAGCAGGTTGGCCGATACGCAGTATTTT. Translation gives CASRLADTQYF.